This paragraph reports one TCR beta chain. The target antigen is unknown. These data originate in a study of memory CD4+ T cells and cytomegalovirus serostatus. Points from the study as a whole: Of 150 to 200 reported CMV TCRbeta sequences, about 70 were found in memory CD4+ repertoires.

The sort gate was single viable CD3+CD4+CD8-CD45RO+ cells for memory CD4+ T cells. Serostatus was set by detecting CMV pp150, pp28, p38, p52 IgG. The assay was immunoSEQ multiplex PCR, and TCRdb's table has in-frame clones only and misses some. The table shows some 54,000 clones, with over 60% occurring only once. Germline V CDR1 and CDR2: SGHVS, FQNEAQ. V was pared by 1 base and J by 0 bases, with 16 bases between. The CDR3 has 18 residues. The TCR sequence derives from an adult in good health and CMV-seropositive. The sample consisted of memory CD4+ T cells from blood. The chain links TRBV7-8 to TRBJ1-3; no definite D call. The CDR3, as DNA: TGTGCCAGCAGCTTAGTTGCGCGAATCTCCTCCTCTGGAAACACCATATATTTT. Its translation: CASSLVARISSSGNTIYF.